This T cell receptor beta chain was observed in a study of T cells in Graves' hyperthyroidism and ophthalmopathy. Study-wide results and caveats: Median prediction lead before ophthalmopathy onset was 5 to 7.5 months with the model.

TCR beta CDR3 regions were amplified from RNA. With the HTBI primer set, the TCR CDR3 went through a first round of RT-PCR. TCRdb analysed the multiplex PCR reads with MiXCR anew, one entry per CDR3 protein. The sample has about 640,000 distinct CDR3 sequences; around 20% are singletons. Any patient presenting with uncontrolled infection, other autoimmune disease, pregnancy or lactation was left out. There are a few counts of this clonotype. No antigen is known for it. CDR3 length equals 12 residues. CDR1 and CDR2 (germline): SQVTM, ANQGSEA. The ends were cut back, 5 bases at V and 8 bases at J, with 15 bases in the middle.

What was sequenced was blood. The clonotype comes from a man between 25 and 39 years old with Graves' ophthalmopathy. The chain employs TRBV29-1 and TRBJ1-2; maybe TRBD1 (6 bases). The CDR3 region is CSVSGGERGYTF. CDR3 sequence (DNA): TGCAGCGTTTCCGGGGGCGAGAGGGGCTACACCTTC.